This T cell receptor beta chain was recorded in a study of cytomegalovirus exposure and HLA in healthy donors. The CDR3 is made up of 11 amino acids. The germline gives CDR1 LGHNA, CDR2 YSLEER. The primer mix had 60 Vbeta and 13 Jbeta primers. The assay was immunoSEQ multiplex PCR, and TCRdb's table has in-frame clones only and misses some. The sample includes 150,000 to 200,000 clones, roughly 74% of them seen just once. Details on this clone: A junction end diverges from the germline sequence, so it may reflect a read error.

This TCR came from a woman aged 25-40 years in good health and CMV-seropositive. This sequence joins TRBV4-3 and TRBJ1-1; D not resolved. Sequencing used PBMCs. The DNA of the CDR3 is TGCGCCGGCAGCGGCCGGGATCGAGCTTTCTTT. Protein: CAGSGRDRAFF.